This T cell receptor (beta chain) was profiled in a study of graft-versus-host responses after intestinal transplantation. V gave up 5 bases and J gave up 1 base; unmatched junction bases: 7. The CDR3 is made up of 15 amino acids. CDR1 and CDR2 from the germline V gene are SGHAT and FQNNGV. The assay was immunoSEQ multiplex PCR, and TCRdb's table has in-frame clones only and misses some. The sample includes tens of thousands of clones, 80% to 95% of them seen just once. The J gene is TRBJ1-1, the V gene TRBV11-2; TRBD1 matches at 7 bases. This sample comprised PBMCs, obtained about 250 days after intestinal transplant. This clonotype was sampled from a human patient who received an intestinal transplant, so some T cells may come from the graft donor. CDR3 sequence reads: CASSPLQGTNTEAFF. DNA of the CDR3: TGTGCCAGCAGCCCCCTACAGGGGACGAACACTGAAGCTTTCTTT.